This T cell receptor beta chain stems from a study of shared T cell receptors in the human thymus. Libraries were prepared by immunoSEQ multiplex PCR; TCRdb keeps only in-frame clonotypes and omits some of them. The repertoire holds 550,000 to 800,000 clones, with approximately 83% as singletons. The CDR3 has 18 amino acids. The V and J ends lost 0 bases and 5 bases, in that order; junction bases with no gene match: 11. Germline CDR1 SGHRS, CDR2 YFSETQ. These data are also associated with another study on human thymus T cells. That work adds: Corrective cardiac surgery supplied the resected thymus tissue. It looked as if thymic and blood repertoires used V and J genes in a biased way. The related literature has documented a marked overlap of thymic repertoires among unrelated individuals.

This chain connects TRBV5-1 to TRBJ1-1, with TRBD1 matching over 12 bases. Sequenced material: thymocytes. This clonotype was obtained from a girl under three years old with a congenital heart defect. CDR3 region: CASSLAIGRDRGQTEAFF. DNA of the CDR3: TGCGCCAGCAGCTTGGCCATTGGCCGGGACAGGGGGCAAACTGAAGCTTTCTTT. The full variable domain, rest sourced from reference TRBV5-1 and TRBJ1-1, is KAGVTQTPRYLIKTRGQQVTLSCSPISGHRSVSWYQQTPGQGLQFLFEYFSETQRNKGNFPGRFSGRQFSNSRSEMNVSTLELGDSALYLCASSLAIGRDRGQTEAFFGQGTRLTVV.